A selection of T cell receptor beta chains follows, all from one sample in a study of cytomegalovirus exposure and HLA in healthy donors. The data were produced by immunoSEQ multiplex PCR, yet TCRdb's version contains in-frame clones alone and is incomplete. The repertoire holds 140,000 to 150,000 clones, with 68% as singletons. Sequencing used PBMCs. These receptor sequences come from a man aged 60 to 75 in good health and CMV-seronegative. CDR3s include the opening cysteine and the closing phenylalanine or tryptophan. A D gene is named only where the DNA matches it firmly. Part of the rows lack a size; the others show once, few, many or a class for expanded clones.

j_call: TRBJ1-3; v_call: TRBV5-1; clone_size: NA; d_call: TRBD1; cdr3_length: 15; cdr3_aa: CASSSTGLLGNTIYF; cdr3_nt: TGCGCCAGCAGCTCGACAGGGCTTCTTGGAAACACCATATATTTT
j_call: TRBJ2-3; v_call: TRBV19; clone_size: NA; d_call: NA; cdr3_length: 14; cdr3_aa: CASSGATSRYTQYF; cdr3_nt: TGTGCCTCATCAGGGGCGACTAGCAGATATACGCAGTATTTT
j_call: TRBJ1-5; v_call: TRBV9; clone_size: NA; d_call: NA; cdr3_length: 14; cdr3_aa: CASSVGTFNQPQHF; cdr3_nt: TGTGCCAGCAGCGTAGGGACTTTTAATCAGCCCCAGCATTTT
j_call: TRBJ1-4; v_call: TRBV9; clone_size: NA; d_call: TRBD1; cdr3_length: 15; cdr3_aa: CASSLTGGTDEKLFF; cdr3_nt: TGTGCCAGCAGCCTTACAGGGGGTACGGATGAAAAACTGTTTTTT
j_call: TRBJ1-1; v_call: TRBV11-3; clone_size: NA; d_call: TRBD1; cdr3_length: 13; cdr3_aa: CASAAGGFTEAFF; cdr3_nt: TGTGCCTCGGCGGCAGGGGGATTCACTGAAGCTTTCTTT
j_call: TRBJ2-2; v_call: TRBV2; clone_size: NA; d_call: TRBD1; cdr3_length: 14; cdr3_aa: CASRVQGNPGELFF; cdr3_nt: TGTGCCAGCAGGGTACAGGGGAACCCCGGGGAGCTGTTTTTT
j_call: TRBJ1-1; v_call: TRBV28; clone_size: NA; d_call: TRBD1; cdr3_length: 15; cdr3_aa: CASSLTGSMNTEAFF; cdr3_nt: TGTGCCAGCAGTCTGACAGGGAGTATGAACACTGAAGCTTTCTTT
j_call: TRBJ1-5; v_call: TRBV30; clone_size: NA; d_call: NA; cdr3_length: 16; cdr3_aa: CAWSVAGAGGNQPQHF; cdr3_nt: TGTGCCTGGAGTGTTGCGGGGGCCGGTGGCAATCAGCCCCAGCATTTT
j_call: TRBJ2-1; v_call: TRBV25-1; clone_size: NA; d_call: TRBD2; cdr3_length: 15; cdr3_aa: CASSEPEGLAAEQFF; cdr3_nt: TGTGCCAGCAGTGAGCCAGAGGGACTAGCGGCTGAGCAGTTCTTC
j_call: TRBJ1-1; v_call: TRBV19; clone_size: few; d_call: NA; cdr3_length: 14; cdr3_aa: CASRYRGMNTEAFF; cdr3_nt: TGTGCCAGCCGATACCGGGGTATGAACACTGAAGCTTTCTTT
j_call: TRBJ1-4; v_call: TRBV7-9; clone_size: NA; d_call: NA; cdr3_length: 14; cdr3_aa: CASSKGINNEKLFF; cdr3_nt: TGTGCCAGCAGCAAGGGGATAAATAATGAAAAACTGTTTTTT
j_call: TRBJ1-2; v_call: TRBV29-1; clone_size: NA; d_call: NA; cdr3_length: 14; cdr3_aa: CSVDAGPFNYGYTF; cdr3_nt: TGCAGCGTTGATGCAGGGCCCTTTAACTATGGCTACACCTTC
j_call: TRBJ1-4; v_call: TRBV7-9; clone_size: few; d_call: NA; cdr3_length: 15; cdr3_aa: CASSFLRDINEKLFF; cdr3_nt: TGTGCCAGCAGCTTCCTCCGGGACATTAATGAAAAACTGTTTTTT
j_call: TRBJ2-1; v_call: TRBV19; clone_size: NA; d_call: NA; cdr3_length: 16; cdr3_aa: CASSMRRQGSGNEQFF; cdr3_nt: TGTGCCAGTAGTATGCGTAGGCAGGGGTCCGGCAATGAGCAGTTCTTC
j_call: TRBJ2-7; v_call: TRBV28; clone_size: few; d_call: TRBD1; cdr3_length: 15; cdr3_aa: CASSFPSGTGAEQYF; cdr3_nt: TGTGCCAGCAGTTTCCCCTCCGGGACAGGGGCCGAGCAGTACTTC
j_call: TRBJ1-1; v_call: TRBV19; clone_size: NA; d_call: NA; cdr3_length: 13; cdr3_aa: CASSIDRGREAFF; cdr3_nt: TGTGCCAGTAGTATAGATCGGGGGAGAGAAGCTTTCTTT
j_call: TRBJ2-4; v_call: TRBV4-1; clone_size: NA; d_call: TRBD1; cdr3_length: 19; cdr3_aa: CASSQDHFQGELAKNIQYF; cdr3_nt: TGCGCCAGCAGCCAAGATCACTTTCAGGGGGAACTAGCCAAAAACATTCAGTACTTC
j_call: TRBJ2-5; v_call: TRBV5-6; clone_size: NA; d_call: NA; cdr3_length: 15; cdr3_aa: CASSGEQGLQETQYF; cdr3_nt: TGTGCCAGCAGCGGGGAACAGGGCCTGCAAGAGACCCAGTACTTC
j_call: TRBJ1-1; v_call: TRBV7-8; clone_size: few; d_call: NA; cdr3_length: 15; cdr3_aa: CASSPARGRNTEAFF; cdr3_nt: TGTGCCAGCAGTCCCGCACGGGGGAGGAACACTGAAGCTTTCTTT
j_call: TRBJ1-2; v_call: TRBV5-4; clone_size: NA; d_call: TRBD1; cdr3_length: 18; cdr3_aa: CASSSINSVGTGATGYTF; cdr3_nt: TGTGCCAGCAGTTCAATTAATAGTGTTGGGACAGGGGCTACGGGCTACACCTTC
j_call: TRBJ2-3; v_call: TRBV11-2; clone_size: NA; d_call: TRBD1; cdr3_length: 16; cdr3_aa: CASTDRGQDLTDTQYF; cdr3_nt: TGTGCCAGCACCGACAGGGGACAGGACCTCACAGATACGCAGTATTTT
j_call: TRBJ1-5; v_call: TRBV2; clone_size: NA; d_call: TRBD1; cdr3_length: 14; cdr3_aa: CASSWGTGNQPQHF; cdr3_nt: TGTGCCAGCAGTTGGGGGACAGGCAATCAGCCCCAGCATTTT
j_call: TRBJ1-5; v_call: TRBV27; clone_size: few; d_call: TRBD1; cdr3_length: 18; cdr3_aa: CASSLRTGTGGVGQPQHF; cdr3_nt: TGTGCCAGCAGTTTGAGGACCGGGACAGGGGGCGTTGGTCAGCCCCAGCATTTT
j_call: TRBJ1-2; v_call: TRBV6-6; clone_size: NA; d_call: TRBD1; cdr3_length: 14; cdr3_aa: CAITLGTGAYGYTF; cdr3_nt: TGTGCCATAACCCTGGGGACAGGGGCTTATGGCTACACCTTC
j_call: TRBJ1-1; v_call: TRBV19; clone_size: NA; d_call: NA; cdr3_length: 13; cdr3_aa: CASSMRVRTEAFF; cdr3_nt: TGTGCCAGTAGTATGCGGGTGCGCACTGAAGCTTTCTTT
j_call: TRBJ2-1; v_call: TRBV7-3; clone_size: NA; d_call: TRBD1; cdr3_length: 19; cdr3_aa: CASSLFPHSPGTGVHEQFF; cdr3_nt: TGTGCCAGCAGCTTATTCCCTCATTCTCCCGGGACAGGGGTACATGAGCAGTTCTTC
j_call: TRBJ2-2; v_call: TRBV7-3; clone_size: few; d_call: NA; cdr3_length: 13; cdr3_aa: CASSFSETGELFF; cdr3_nt: TGTGCCAGCAGCTTCTCTGAGACCGGGGAGCTGTTTTTT
j_call: TRBJ2-3; v_call: TRBV6-1; clone_size: few; d_call: TRBD2; cdr3_length: 18; cdr3_aa: CASSALSGLAGQPDTQYF; cdr3_nt: TGTGCCAGCAGTGCATTATCGGGACTAGCGGGACAACCCGATACGCAGTATTTT
j_call: TRBJ2-7; v_call: TRBV7-2; clone_size: once; d_call: TRBD1; cdr3_length: 14; cdr3_aa: CASSPTGASYEQYF; cdr3_nt: TGTGCCAGCAGCCCGACAGGGGCCTCCTACGAGCAGTACTTC
j_call: TRBJ1-2; v_call: TRBV18; clone_size: NA; d_call: NA; cdr3_length: 14; cdr3_aa: CASSPSGTSYGYTF; cdr3_nt: TGTGCCAGCTCACCCTCCGGGACATCCTATGGCTACACCTTC
j_call: TRBJ2-1; v_call: TRBV9; clone_size: NA; d_call: NA; cdr3_length: 15; cdr3_aa: CASSVGSLSYNEQFF; cdr3_nt: TGTGCCAGCAGCGTAGGGAGCCTCTCCTACAATGAGCAGTTCTTC
j_call: TRBJ1-6; v_call: TRBV9; clone_size: few; d_call: NA; cdr3_length: 14; cdr3_aa: CASSVSRERSSLHF; cdr3_nt: TGTGCCAGCAGCGTAAGTCGGGAGCGTTCGAGCCTCCACTTT
j_call: TRBJ2-7; v_call: TRBV5-6; clone_size: NA; d_call: NA; cdr3_length: 15; cdr3_aa: CASSLGPGLSYEQYF; cdr3_nt: TGTGCCAGCAGCTTGGGACCGGGACTGAGCTACGAGCAGTACTTC
j_call: TRBJ2-5; v_call: TRBV9; clone_size: NA; d_call: TRBD2; cdr3_length: 15; cdr3_aa: CASSVLAGSPETQYF; cdr3_nt: TGTGCCAGCAGCGTACTAGCGGGCTCCCCAGAGACCCAGTACTTC
j_call: TRBJ1-1; v_call: TRBV29-1; clone_size: once; d_call: NA; cdr3_length: 13; cdr3_aa: CSERTELNTEAFF; cdr3_nt: TGCAGCGAACGGACAGAGCTTAACACTGAAGCTTTCTTT
j_call: TRBJ2-2; v_call: TRBV25-1; clone_size: NA; d_call: NA; cdr3_length: 14; cdr3_aa: CASTAGPNTGELFF; cdr3_nt: TGTGCCAGCACGGCGGGACCGAACACCGGGGAGCTGTTTTTT
j_call: TRBJ1-1; v_call: TRBV11-2; clone_size: NA; d_call: NA; cdr3_length: 12; cdr3_aa: CASSLGQARAFF; cdr3_nt: TGTGCCAGCAGCTTAGGCCAGGCCCGAGCTTTCTTT
j_call: TRBJ1-2; v_call: TRBV7-8; clone_size: NA; d_call: NA; cdr3_length: 12; cdr3_aa: CASSPASDGYTF; cdr3_nt: TGTGCCAGCAGCCCCGCCTCGGATGGCTACACCTTC
j_call: TRBJ2-2; v_call: TRBV4-2; clone_size: NA; d_call: NA; cdr3_length: 16; cdr3_aa: CASSHHRDGPTGELFF; cdr3_nt: TGTGCCAGCAGCCACCACAGGGATGGTCCGACCGGGGAGCTGTTTTTT
j_call: TRBJ2-7; v_call: TRBV28; clone_size: NA; d_call: TRBD1; cdr3_length: 12; cdr3_aa: CASSSRQGSRYF; cdr3_nt: TGTGCCAGCAGTTCAAGACAGGGATCTAGGTACTTC
j_call: TRBJ1-1; v_call: TRBV25-1; clone_size: NA; d_call: NA; cdr3_length: 13; cdr3_aa: CASSIPGFAEAFF; cdr3_nt: TGTGCCAGCAGTATACCAGGGTTTGCTGAAGCTTTCTTT
j_call: TRBJ1-1; v_call: TRBV11-3; clone_size: few; d_call: TRBD1; cdr3_length: 15; cdr3_aa: CASSLGTGENTEAFF; cdr3_nt: TGTGCCAGCAGCTTAGGAACAGGGGAGAACACTGAAGCTTTCTTT
j_call: TRBJ2-2; v_call: TRBV11-3; clone_size: NA; d_call: TRBD2; cdr3_length: 17; cdr3_aa: CASSLELAGGSAGELFF; cdr3_nt: TGTGCCAGCAGCTTAGAACTAGCGGGAGGGTCGGCCGGGGAGCTGTTTTTT
j_call: TRBJ1-1; v_call: TRBV11-2; clone_size: few; d_call: NA; cdr3_length: 13; cdr3_aa: CASSLDREAEAFF; cdr3_nt: TGTGCCAGCAGCTTAGACAGGGAGGCTGAAGCTTTCTTT
j_call: TRBJ1-1; v_call: TRBV7-9; clone_size: NA; d_call: TRBD1; cdr3_length: 17; cdr3_aa: CASSLGAGQVMNTEAFF; cdr3_nt: TGTGCCAGCAGCTTAGGGGCGGGACAGGTCATGAACACTGAAGCTTTCTTT
j_call: TRBJ2-1; v_call: TRBV10-2; clone_size: once; d_call: NA; cdr3_length: 15; cdr3_aa: CASSDRVAGYNEQFF; cdr3_nt: TGCGCCAGCAGTGATCGGGTAGCAGGGTACAATGAGCAGTTCTTC
j_call: TRBJ2-7; v_call: TRBV5-5; clone_size: NA; d_call: NA; cdr3_length: 14; cdr3_aa: CASSLAPVREEQYF; cdr3_nt: TGTGCCAGCAGCTTGGCCCCGGTAAGAGAGGAGCAGTACTTC
j_call: TRBJ2-7; v_call: TRBV28; clone_size: NA; d_call: NA; cdr3_length: 18; cdr3_aa: CASSLGAGYTVTAYEQYF; cdr3_nt: TGTGCCAGCAGTTTAGGGGCAGGGTATACCGTTACCGCCTACGAGCAGTACTTC
j_call: TRBJ2-2; v_call: TRBV18; clone_size: NA; d_call: TRBD1; cdr3_length: 17; cdr3_aa: CASSPRDRSANTGELFF; cdr3_nt: TGTGCCAGCTCACCACGGGACAGGTCCGCGAACACCGGGGAGCTGTTTTTT
j_call: TRBJ2-3; v_call: TRBV5-4; clone_size: NA; d_call: TRBD2; cdr3_length: 16; cdr3_aa: CASSPEREAATDTQYF; cdr3_nt: TGTGCCAGCAGCCCTGAGCGGGAGGCCGCCACAGATACGCAGTATTTT
j_call: TRBJ2-7; v_call: TRBV9; clone_size: NA; d_call: TRBD1; cdr3_length: 13; cdr3_aa: CASSVTGEGEQYF; cdr3_nt: TGTGCCAGCAGCGTTACAGGGGAAGGGGAGCAGTACTTC
j_call: TRBJ2-7; v_call: TRBV10-3; clone_size: NA; d_call: TRBD1; cdr3_length: 14; cdr3_aa: CATRASGTAYEQYF; cdr3_nt: TGTGCCACCAGAGCCTCCGGGACAGCCTACGAGCAGTACTTC
j_call: TRBJ2-1; v_call: TRBV4-3; clone_size: NA; d_call: NA; cdr3_length: 14; cdr3_aa: CASSPSLTYNEQFF; cdr3_nt: TGCGCCAGCAGCCCTAGCCTAACCTACAATGAGCAGTTCTTC
j_call: TRBJ1-3; v_call: TRBV30; clone_size: NA; d_call: TRBD1; cdr3_length: 15; cdr3_aa: CAWSVGGSSGNTIYF; cdr3_nt: TGTGCCTGGAGTGTAGGGGGCTCCTCTGGAAACACCATATATTTT
j_call: TRBJ2-7; v_call: TRBV29-1; clone_size: NA; d_call: TRBD1; cdr3_length: 13; cdr3_aa: CSVEGNRGREQYF; cdr3_nt: TGCAGCGTTGAAGGAAACAGGGGGCGTGAGCAGTACTTC
j_call: TRBJ2-7; v_call: TRBV6-1; clone_size: NA; d_call: TRBD1; cdr3_length: 20; cdr3_aa: CASSEATEAWGQGAFYEQYF; cdr3_nt: TGTGCCAGCAGTGAAGCGACCGAGGCCTGGGGGCAGGGGGCTTTTTACGAGCAGTACTTC
j_call: TRBJ2-2; v_call: TRBV7-9; clone_size: NA; d_call: TRBD2; cdr3_length: 15; cdr3_aa: CASSLATSSTGELFF; cdr3_nt: TGTGCCAGCAGCTTAGCGACTAGCAGCACCGGGGAGCTGTTTTTT
j_call: TRBJ2-7; v_call: TRBV5-4; clone_size: NA; d_call: NA; cdr3_length: 14; cdr3_aa: CASSLGGRNYEQYF; cdr3_nt: TGTGCCAGCAGCTTGGGTGGCAGAAACTACGAGCAGTACTTC
j_call: TRBJ2-7; v_call: TRBV19; clone_size: NA; d_call: TRBD1; cdr3_length: 13; cdr3_aa: CASSMAGGYEQYF; cdr3_nt: TGTGCCAGTAGTATGGCAGGGGGTTACGAGCAGTACTTC